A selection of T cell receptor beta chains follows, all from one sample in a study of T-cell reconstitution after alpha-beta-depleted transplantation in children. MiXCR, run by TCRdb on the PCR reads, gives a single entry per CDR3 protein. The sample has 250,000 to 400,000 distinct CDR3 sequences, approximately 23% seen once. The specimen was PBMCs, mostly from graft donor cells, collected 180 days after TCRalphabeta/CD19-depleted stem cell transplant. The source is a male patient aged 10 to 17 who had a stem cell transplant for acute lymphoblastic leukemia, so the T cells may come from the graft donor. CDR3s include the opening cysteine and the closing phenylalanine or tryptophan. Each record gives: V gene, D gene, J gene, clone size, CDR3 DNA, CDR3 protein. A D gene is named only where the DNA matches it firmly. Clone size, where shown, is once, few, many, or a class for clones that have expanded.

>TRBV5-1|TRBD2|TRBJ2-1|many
TGCGCCAGCAGCTTGAAACTAGCGGGATCGTACAATGAGCAGTTCTTC
CASSLKLAGSYNEQFF
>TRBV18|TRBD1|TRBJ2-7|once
TGTGCCAGCTCACCTACAGGGGCCCACCCACCCAGCTACGAGCAGTACTTC
CASSPTGAHPPSYEQYF
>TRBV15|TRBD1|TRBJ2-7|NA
TGTGCCACCAGCAGGTCCCGGGACAGGTCCATACTAGCCTTC
CATSRSRDRSILAF
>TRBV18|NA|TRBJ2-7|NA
TGTGCCAGCTCACCGACGCATGGGAGCTCCTACGAGCAGTACTTC
CASSPTHGSSYEQYF
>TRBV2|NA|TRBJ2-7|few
TGTGCCAGCAGCCATGTTCCGGACTTGTACTTC
CASSHVPDLYF
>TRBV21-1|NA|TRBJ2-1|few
TGTGCCAGCAGCAAAGGAACTAGCGGGATCCCACACAATGAGCAGTTCTTC
CASSKGTSGIPHNEQFF
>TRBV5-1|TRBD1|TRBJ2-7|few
TGCGCCAGCAGCGCCCGGGACAGTTCCTACGAGCAGTACTTC
CASSARDSSYEQYF
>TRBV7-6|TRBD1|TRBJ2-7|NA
TGTGCCAGCAGCCCGCCCTCCGGGACAGGGACGCACGAGCAGTACTTC
CASSPPSGTGTHEQYF
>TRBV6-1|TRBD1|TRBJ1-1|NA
TGTGCCAGCAGACCCGACAGGGGGCCGGGCACTGAAGCTTTCTTT
CASRPDRGPGTEAFF
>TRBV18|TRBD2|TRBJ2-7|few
TGTGCCAGCTCACCGCCTGGACTAGCGGGACGATCCTACGAGCAGTACTTC
CASSPPGLAGRSYEQYF
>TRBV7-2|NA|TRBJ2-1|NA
TGTGCCAGCAGCTTAGGGCCCAGCCCAGGGCAGTTCTTC
CASSLGPSPGQFF
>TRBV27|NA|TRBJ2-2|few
TGTGCCAGCAGTTTATCGCAGGGCGTGAACACCGGGGAGCTGTTTTTT
CASSLSQGVNTGELFF
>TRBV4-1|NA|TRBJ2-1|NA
TGCGCCAGCAGCCAAGACCACACCGGGGCTGGTAATGAGCAGTTCTTC
CASSQDHTGAGNEQFF
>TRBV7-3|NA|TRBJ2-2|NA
TGTGCCAGCAGCTGGACCACCGGGGAGCTGTTTTTT
CASSWTTGELFF
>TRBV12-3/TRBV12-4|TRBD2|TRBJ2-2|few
TGTGCCAGCAGTTTGGGAGCGGGAGTGGGGATCGCGCAGGAGCTGTTTTTT
CASSLGAGVGIAQELFF
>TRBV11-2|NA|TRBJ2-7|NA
TGTTCCAGCAGCTTAGATTACGAGCAGTACTTC
CSSSLDYEQYF
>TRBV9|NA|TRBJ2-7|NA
TGTGCCAGCAGCGTAGGGTCCGAGGGCAGTTACTTCGAGCAGTACTTC
CASSVGSEGSYFEQYF
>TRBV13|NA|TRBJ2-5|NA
TGTGCCAGCAGCCCGCCCAAGCGCCTCGGCGGAAAGACCCAGTACTTC
CASSPPKRLGGKTQYF
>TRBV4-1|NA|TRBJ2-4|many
TGCGCCAGCAGCCCGGCATGGTTAGCCAAAAACATTCAGTACTTC
CASSPAWLAKNIQYF
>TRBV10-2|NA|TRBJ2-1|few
TGCGCCAGCAAACGGGACTCCTACAATGAGCAGTTCTTC
CASKRDSYNEQFF
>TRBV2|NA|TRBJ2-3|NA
TGTGCCAGCTTGGAGACGGGGGCGGGAACTAGCACAGATACGCAGTATTTT
CASLETGAGTSTDTQYF
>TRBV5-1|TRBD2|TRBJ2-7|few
TGCGCCAGCAGCTGGAATACCTACCGGGACTATCGATCCTACGAGCAGTACTTC
CASSWNTYRDYRSYEQYF
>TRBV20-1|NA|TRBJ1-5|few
TGCAGTGCTAGATTGGGGCGGAATCAGCCCCAGCATTTT
CSARLGRNQPQHF
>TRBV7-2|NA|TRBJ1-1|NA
TGTGCCAGCAGCATACTTTTCAGACAGATGAACACTGAAGCTTTCTTT
CASSILFRQMNTEAFF
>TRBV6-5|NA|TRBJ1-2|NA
TGTGCCAGCAGTTACGCTGGCGGGGGATTCAGTGGCTACACCTTC
CASSYAGGGFSGYTF
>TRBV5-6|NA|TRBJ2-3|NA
TGTGCCAGCAGCTTCTCTAGCCGCACAGATACGCAGTATTTT
CASSFSSRTDTQYF
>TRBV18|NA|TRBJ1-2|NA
TGTGCCAGCTCACCAGATGCGGACGTATACGGCTACACCTTC
CASSPDADVYGYTF
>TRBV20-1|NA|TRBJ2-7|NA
TGCAGTGCTAGACTTGGGGGCATGTACGAGCAGTACTTC
CSARLGGMYEQYF
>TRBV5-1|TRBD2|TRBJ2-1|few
TGCGCCAGCACCGAGCGGGACTTCTCCTACAATGAGCAGTTCTTC
CASTERDFSYNEQFF
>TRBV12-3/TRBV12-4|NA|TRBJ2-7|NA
TGTGCCAGCAGTCTGACAGCTTACTACGAGCAGTACTTC
CASSLTAYYEQYF
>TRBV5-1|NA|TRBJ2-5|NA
TGCGCCAGCAGCTTAACAACAGGGGGAGGGGAGACCCAGTACTTC
CASSLTTGGGETQYF
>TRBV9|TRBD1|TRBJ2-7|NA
TGTGCCAGCAGCGTCCTACCCCGGGACAGGGAACAGTACTTC
CASSVLPRDREQYF
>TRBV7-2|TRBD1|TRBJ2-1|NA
TGTGCCAGCAGCTTTTGGGACAGGGGGGCCCTTGGTGGGGGGTCCAGCTCCTACAATGAGCAGTTCTTC
CASSFWDRGALGGGSSSYNEQFF
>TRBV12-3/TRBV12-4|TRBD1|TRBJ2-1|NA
TGTGCCAGCAGGGTTGGGGGACAGACCTATGATGAGCAGTTCTTC
CASRVGGQTYDEQFF
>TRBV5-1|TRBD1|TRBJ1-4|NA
TGCGCCAGCAAAGGAACAGGGGATGAAAAACTGTTTTTT
CASKGTGDEKLFF
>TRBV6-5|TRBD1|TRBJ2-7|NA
TGTGCCAGCAGTTGGACAGGGGCGGGCGAGCAGTACTTC
CASSWTGAGEQYF
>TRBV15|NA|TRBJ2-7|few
TGTGCCACCAGCAGAGACCCCAAGGGCTACGAGCAGTACTTC
CATSRDPKGYEQYF
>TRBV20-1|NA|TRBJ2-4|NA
TGCAGTGCTTGGACGTCCCTAGCCAAAAACATTCAGTACTTC
CSAWTSLAKNIQYF
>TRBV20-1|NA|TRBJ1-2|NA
TGCAGTGCAACTTTCGTGGACGCCGTCTTC
CSATFVDAVF
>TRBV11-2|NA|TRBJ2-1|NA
TGTGCCAGCAGCTTAGTTGGGGCGCTGAATTCCCAGTACAATGAGCAGTTCTTC
CASSLVGALNSQYNEQFF
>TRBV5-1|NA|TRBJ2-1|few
TGCGCCAGCAGCGCCATTGCCGGGATTTCCGAGCAGTTCTTC
CASSAIAGISEQFF
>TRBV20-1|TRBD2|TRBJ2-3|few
TGCAGGGGGACTAGCGGGAAAACAGATACGCAGTATTTT
CRGTSGKTDTQYF
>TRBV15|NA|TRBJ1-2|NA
TGTGCCACCAGCAGAGATAAAGGGGCTAGGGGTGGCTACACCTTC
CATSRDKGARGGYTF
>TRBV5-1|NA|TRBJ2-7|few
TGCGCCAGCAGGGGCCCCTCTAGCGAGCAGTACTTC
CASRGPSSEQYF
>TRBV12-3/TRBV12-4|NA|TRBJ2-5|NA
TGTGCCAGCAGTTTTGCCCAGGGGAGGAAGGAGACCCAGTACTTC
CASSFAQGRKETQYF
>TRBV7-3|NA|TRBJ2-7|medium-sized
TGTGCCAGCAGCTTAATTCCGGGATACTACGAGCAGTACTTC
CASSLIPGYYEQYF
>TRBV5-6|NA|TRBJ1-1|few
TGTGCCAGCAGCCTGTCGAGCACTGAAGCTTTCTTT
CASSLSSTEAFF
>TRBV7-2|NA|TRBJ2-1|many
TGTGCCAGCAGCTTAGAGCCGCTAATTAGGAATGAGCAGTTCTTC
CASSLEPLIRNEQFF
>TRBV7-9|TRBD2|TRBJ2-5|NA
TGTGCCAGCAGCTTATGGACTAGCGGGAGCGTTCAAGAGACCCAGTACTTC
CASSLWTSGSVQETQYF
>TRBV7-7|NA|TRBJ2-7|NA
TGTGCCAGCAGCTTACGGACGCTTGCCTACGAGCAGTACTTC
CASSLRTLAYEQYF
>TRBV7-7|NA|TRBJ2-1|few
TGTGCCAGCAGCTTAATAGGGTCAGGGCCTTACAATGAGCAGTTCTTC
CASSLIGSGPYNEQFF
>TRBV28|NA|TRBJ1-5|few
TGTGCCAGCTATAACTATCAGCCCCAGCATTTT
CASYNYQPQHF
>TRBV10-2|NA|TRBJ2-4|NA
TGCGCCAGCAGTGCGGGACGGAACATTCAGTACTTC
CASSAGRNIQYF
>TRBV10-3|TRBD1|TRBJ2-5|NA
TGTGCCATCAGTGACCCTCCGAGGGGGCGTTTGGGGGAGACCCAGTACTTC
CAISDPPRGRLGETQYF
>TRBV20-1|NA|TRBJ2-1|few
TGCAGTGCTAGAATCCCCAACAATGAGCAGTTCTTC
CSARIPNNEQFF